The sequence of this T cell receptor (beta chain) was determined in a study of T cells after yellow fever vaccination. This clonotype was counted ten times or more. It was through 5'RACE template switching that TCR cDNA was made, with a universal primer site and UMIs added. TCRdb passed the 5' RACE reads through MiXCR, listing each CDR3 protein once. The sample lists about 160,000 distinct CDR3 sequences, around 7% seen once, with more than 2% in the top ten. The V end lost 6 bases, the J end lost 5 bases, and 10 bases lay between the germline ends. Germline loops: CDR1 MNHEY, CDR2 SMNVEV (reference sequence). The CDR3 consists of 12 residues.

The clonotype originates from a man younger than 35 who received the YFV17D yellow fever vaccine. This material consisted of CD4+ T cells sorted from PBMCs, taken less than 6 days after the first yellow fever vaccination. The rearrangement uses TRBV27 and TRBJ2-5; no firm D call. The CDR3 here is CASRGLEETQYF. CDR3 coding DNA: TGTGCCAGCAGAGGGCTGGAGGAGACCCAGTACTTC.